This T cell receptor beta chain was profiled in a study of blood T cell repertoires in COVID-19. Sequenced by immunoSEQ multiplex PCR; TCRdb stores in-frame clones only, minus some. The table includes some 490,000 clones, about 85% detected once. The CDR3 covers 14 residues. Germline loops: CDR1 MNHEY, CDR2 SVGAGI. V was clipped by 7 bases and J by 4 bases; unmatched bases: 9. Cohort allocation depended upon clinical history that participants reported. Resolution of symptoms, clearance, or two negative PCRs was present in recovered Cohort 3 donors. Sequencing used PBMCs or T cells enriched from blood (not recorded which). This TCR came from a woman aged 55-75 years who had recovered from COVID-19. The gene calls are TRBV6-5 and TRBJ1-1; 7 positions match TRBD1. The CDR3 loop is CASIGQGVGTEAFF. The CDR3 coding sequence is TGTGCCAGCATCGGCCAGGGGGTCGGCACTGAAGCTTTCTTT.